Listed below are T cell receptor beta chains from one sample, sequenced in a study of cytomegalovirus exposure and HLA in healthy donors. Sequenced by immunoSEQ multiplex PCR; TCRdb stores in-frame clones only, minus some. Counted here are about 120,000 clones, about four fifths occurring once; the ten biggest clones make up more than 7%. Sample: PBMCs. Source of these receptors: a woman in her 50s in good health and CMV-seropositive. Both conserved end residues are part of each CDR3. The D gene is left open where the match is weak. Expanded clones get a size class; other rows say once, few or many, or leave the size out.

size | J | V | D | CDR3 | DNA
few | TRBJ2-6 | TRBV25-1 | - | CASSYSGANVLTF | TGTGCCAGCAGTTACTCTGGGGCCAACGTCCTGACTTTC
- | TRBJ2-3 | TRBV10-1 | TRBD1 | CASSEPNRGHSTDTQYF | TGCGCCAGCAGTGAGCCTAACAGGGGGCATAGCACAGATACGCAGTATTTT
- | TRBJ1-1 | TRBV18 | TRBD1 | CASSHGQGAWNTEAFF | TGTGCCAGCTCCCATGGACAGGGGGCTTGGAACACTGAAGCTTTCTTT
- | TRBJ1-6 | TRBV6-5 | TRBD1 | CASLQTGQGNSPLHF | TGTGCCAGTCTCCAGACAGGGCAGGGCAATTCACCCCTCCACTTT
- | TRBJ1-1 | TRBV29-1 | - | CSVATGTTEAFF | TGCAGCGTTGCAACAGGGACCACTGAAGCTTTCTTT
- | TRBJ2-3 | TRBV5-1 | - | CASSFASGIRSTDTQYF | TGCGCCAGCAGCTTCGCCTCCGGGATTAGGAGCACAGATACGCAGTATTTT
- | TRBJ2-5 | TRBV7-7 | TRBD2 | CASSLALAGGETQYF | TGTGCTAGCAGCTTAGCGTTAGCGGGAGGGGAGACCCAGTACTTC
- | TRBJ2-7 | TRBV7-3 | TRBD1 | CASSLSGTGSEQYF | TGTGCCAGCAGCTTAAGTGGGACAGGGAGTGAGCAGTACTTC
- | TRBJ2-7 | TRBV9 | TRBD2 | CASSGGRGYEQYF | TGTGCCAGCAGCGGCGGGAGGGGCTACGAGCAGTACTTC
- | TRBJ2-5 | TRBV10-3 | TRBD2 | CAIRGGLAGVETQYF | TGTGCCATCAGGGGGGGACTAGCGGGAGTGGAGACCCAGTACTTC
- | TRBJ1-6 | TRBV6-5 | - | CASSYSTGGGNSPLHF | TGTGCCAGCAGTTACTCGACCGGGGGAGGTAATTCACCCCTCCACTTT
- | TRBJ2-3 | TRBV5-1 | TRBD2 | CASSSALAGGTDTQYF | TGCGCCAGCAGCTCTGCACTAGCGGGAGGCACAGATACGCAGTATTTT
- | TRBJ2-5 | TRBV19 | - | CASSTRRLETQYF | TGTGCCAGTAGTACGCGGAGGCTAGAGACCCAGTACTTC
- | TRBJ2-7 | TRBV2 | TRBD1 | CASSIQGMQLYEQYF | TGTGCCAGCAGCATACAGGGGATGCAGCTCTACGAGCAGTACTTC
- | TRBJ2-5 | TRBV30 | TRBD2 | CAYGGGDQETQYF | TGTGCCTATGGCGGGGGGGACCAAGAGACCCAGTACTTC
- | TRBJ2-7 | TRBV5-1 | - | CASGPRSGYEQYF | TGCGCCAGCGGGCCAAGAAGCGGCTACGAGCAGTACTTC
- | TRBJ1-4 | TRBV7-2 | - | CASSSGEGSRREKLFF | TGTGCCAGCAGCTCAGGGGAGGGGAGCCGTCGAGAAAAACTGTTTTTT
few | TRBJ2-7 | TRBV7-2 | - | CASSLQGYEQYF | TGTGCCAGCAGCTTACAGGGCTACGAGCAGTACTTC
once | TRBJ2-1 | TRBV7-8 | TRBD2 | CASSARTSLSEQFF | TGTGCCAGCAGCGCAAGGACTAGTCTTAGTGAGCAGTTCTTC
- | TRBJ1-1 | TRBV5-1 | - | CASSPGAGEDTEAFF | TGCGCCAGCAGCCCTGGGGCAGGGGAAGACACTGAAGCTTTCTTT
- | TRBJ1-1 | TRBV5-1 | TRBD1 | CASSGGGQGNTEAFF | TGCGCCAGCAGCGGGGGGGGACAGGGTAACACTGAAGCTTTCTTT
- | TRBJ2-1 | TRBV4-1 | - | CASSQDHGVASLSYNEQFF | TGCGCCAGCAGCCAAGATCACGGCGTAGCCTCTCTCTCCTACAATGAGCAGTTCTTC
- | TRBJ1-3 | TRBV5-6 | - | CASSLGESGNTIYF | TGTGCCAGCAGCTTGGGGGAGAGTGGAAACACCATATATTTT
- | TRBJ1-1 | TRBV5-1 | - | CASSSLQANTEAFF | TGCGCCAGCAGCTCGTTACAGGCGAACACTGAAGCTTTCTTT
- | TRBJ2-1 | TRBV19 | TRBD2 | CASSISGGVYNEQFF | TGTGCCAGTAGTATTAGCGGGGGGGTTTACAATGAGCAGTTCTTC
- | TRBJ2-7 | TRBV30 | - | CAWSVSGGRPFYEQYF | TGTGCCTGGAGTGTATCAGGAGGGCGACCCTTCTACGAGCAGTACTTC
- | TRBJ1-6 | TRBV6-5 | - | CASGRGNSPLHF | TGTGCCAGCGGCAGGGGTAATTCACCCCTCCACTTT
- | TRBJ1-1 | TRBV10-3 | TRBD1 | CAISFTLRDRGIWTEAFF | TGTGCCATCAGTTTTACACTCCGGGACAGGGGAATCTGGACTGAAGCTTTCTTT
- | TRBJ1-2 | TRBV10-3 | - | CAISDEPGQQSFNYGYTF | TGTGCCATCAGTGACGAACCGGGACAACAAAGCTTTAACTATGGCTACACCTTC
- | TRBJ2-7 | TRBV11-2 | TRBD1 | CASSRPGTGREQYF | TGTGCCAGCAGCCGTCCCGGGACAGGGCGCGAGCAGTACTTC
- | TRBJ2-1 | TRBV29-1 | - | CSVEDWTNNEQFF | TGCAGCGTTGAAGATTGGACTAACAATGAGCAGTTCTTC
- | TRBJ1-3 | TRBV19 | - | CASSTGSGNTIYF | TGTGCCAGTAGCACAGGGAGTGGAAACACCATATATTTT
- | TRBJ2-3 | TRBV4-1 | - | CASSQDEGPSGDTQYF | TGCGCCAGCAGCCAAGATGAAGGGCCAAGCGGAGATACGCAGTATTTT
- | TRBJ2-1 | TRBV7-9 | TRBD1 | CASSPGTGESDEQFF | TGTGCCAGCAGCCCCGGGACAGGGGAGAGCGATGAGCAGTTCTTC
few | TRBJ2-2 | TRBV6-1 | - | CASSSQGPGELFF | TGTGCCAGTTCTTCCCAGGGTCCCGGGGAGCTGTTTTTT
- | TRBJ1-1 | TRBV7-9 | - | CASSLVRGGAHLRNTEAFF | TGTGCCAGCAGCTTAGTGAGGGGCGGGGCCCACCTGAGAAACACTGAAGCTTTCTTT
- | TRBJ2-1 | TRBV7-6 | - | CASSLALGGSSYNEQFF | TGTGCCAGCAGCTTAGCGCTCGGGGGTAGCTCCTACAATGAGCAGTTCTTC
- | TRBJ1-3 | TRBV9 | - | CASSVGGGPGSGNTIYF | TGTGCCAGCAGCGTAGGGGGGGGCCCGGGCTCTGGAAACACCATATATTTT
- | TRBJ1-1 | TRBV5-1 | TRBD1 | CASSNRQGPNTEAFF | TGCGCCAGCAGCAACCGACAGGGGCCGAACACTGAAGCTTTCTTT
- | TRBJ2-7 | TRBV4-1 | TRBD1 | CASSPRGLSYEQYF | TGCGCCAGCAGCCCCAGGGGGCTCTCCTACGAGCAGTACTTC
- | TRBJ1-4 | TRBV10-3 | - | CAISESKREANEKLFF | TGTGCCATCAGTGAGTCGAAGCGTGAGGCTAATGAAAAACTGTTTTTT
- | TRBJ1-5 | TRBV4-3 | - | CASSQDLQGGGNQPQHF | TGCGCCAGCAGCCAAGATCTCCAGGGTGGGGGCAATCAGCCCCAGCATTTT
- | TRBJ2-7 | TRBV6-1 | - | CASSEGSEQYF | TGTGCCAGCAGCGAAGGGAGCGAGCAGTACTTC
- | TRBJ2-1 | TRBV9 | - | CASSEEGSYNEQFF | TGTGCCAGCAGTGAAGAGGGCTCCTACAATGAGCAGTTCTTC
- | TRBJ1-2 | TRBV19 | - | CASSFRPAVGYTF | TGTGCCAGTAGTTTCAGGCCTGCAGTGGGCTACACCTTC
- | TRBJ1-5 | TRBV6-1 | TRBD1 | CASSGPGTGGESNQPQHF | TGTGCCAGCAGTGGGCCCGGGACAGGGGGCGAAAGCAATCAGCCCCAGCATTTT
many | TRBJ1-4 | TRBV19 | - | CATKPGGGSTNEKLFF | TGTGCCACCAAACCGGGGGGGGGCTCGACTAATGAAAAACTGTTTTTT
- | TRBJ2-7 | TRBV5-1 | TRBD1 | CASSLGGTGLVEQYF | TGCGCCAGCAGCTTGGGCGGGACAGGCCTGGTCGAGCAGTACTTC
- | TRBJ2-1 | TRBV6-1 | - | CASGRETYNEQFF | TGTGCCAGCGGCCGGGAAACCTACAATGAGCAGTTCTTC
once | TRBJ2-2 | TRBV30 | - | CAWAGGADTGELFF | TGTGCCTGGGCCGGCGGGGCGGACACCGGGGAGCTGTTTTTT
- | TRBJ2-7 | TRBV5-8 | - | CASSWSSYEQYF | TGTGCCAGCAGCTGGAGCTCCTACGAGCAGTACTTC
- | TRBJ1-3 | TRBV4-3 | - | CASSPGQFLSGNTIYF | TGCGCCAGCAGCCCCGGACAGTTTCTCTCTGGAAACACCATATATTTT
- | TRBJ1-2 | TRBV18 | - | CASSPTQINYGYTF | TGTGCCAGCTCACCAACACAGATAAACTATGGCTACACCTTC
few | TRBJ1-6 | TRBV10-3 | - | CAIRGRSNSPLHF | TGTGCCATCAGAGGTCGGAGTAATTCACCCCTCCACTTT
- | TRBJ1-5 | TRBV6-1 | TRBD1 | CASSGRDGTGRAQPQHF | TGTGCCAGCAGTGGAAGGGACGGGACAGGGAGGGCTCAGCCCCAGCATTTT
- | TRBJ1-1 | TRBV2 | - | CASSPQGDTEAFF | TGTGCCAGCAGCCCTCAAGGGGACACTGAAGCTTTCTTT
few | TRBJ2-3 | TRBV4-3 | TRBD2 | CASSQDYPGGRTSSTDTQYF | TGCGCCAGCAGCCAAGATTATCCGGGAGGGCGGACTTCTAGCACAGATACGCAGTATTTT
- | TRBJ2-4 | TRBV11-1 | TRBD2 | CASSSSGEGDIQYF | TGTGCCAGCAGTTCTAGCGGGGAAGGTGACATTCAGTACTTC
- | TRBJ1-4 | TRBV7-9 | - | CASSREGARGKLFF | TGTGCCAGCAGCCGGGAGGGAGCAAGGGGAAAACTGTTTTTT